This T cell receptor beta chain came from a study of naive and memory T cell subsets (dated by TCRdb to 2017 to 2019). Study-level background: According to the figure summarizing the samples, there were ten or so blood donors, 7 tuberculin skin test biopsies and 3 saline control biopsies. PCR2 was typically performed as a SYBR Green qPCR that was stopped at a set threshold, although end-point PCR (roughly 6 cycles) could be used instead for low-input samples. On the study overall, not on this receptor specifically: The RNA-based method was acknowledged to be potentially sensitive to changes in TCR transcripts with T cell activation and differentiation.

The CDR3 runs 11 residues from the cysteine to the phenylalanine. Only the CDR3 DNA is retained, 33 bases long and in frame from the first base. The trim is 4 bases for V and 7 bases for J, with a gap of 11 bases between the germline ends. From the germline V gene (reference sequence), CDR1 is GTSNPN and CDR2 is SVGIG. A robust, sensitive protocol for the amplification, sequencing and analysis of TCRs was described in the study, in which 3' ligation of a UMI-containing oligonucleotide to TCR cDNA was used. For whole blood analysis, 2 to 2.5 ml of peripheral blood was drawn from adult healthy volunteers into Tempus tubes, and RNA was extracted according to the manufacturer's instructions. Total RNA was used without cell sorting and was treated with RQ1 DNase before reverse transcription, with a target input of about 1 to 1,100 ng. Skin biopsy and whole blood libraries were made to test pipeline robustness in samples where T cells form a minority population.

This clonotype appeared many times. Its antigen is unknown. Per-base qualities were not stored, and no clone one base away is much larger. Library preparation used 5' RACE. The ligated cDNA was amplified by four rounds of PCR, in which nested alpha and beta constant region primers were used together with the SP2 primer. For the blood and skin samples, reverse transcription of TCR RNA was done with SuperScript IV along with alpha and beta constant region primers. T4 RNA ligase 1 was used to ligate an oligonucleotide containing the Illumina SP2 primer and a UMI to the 3' end of the cDNA. To prevent hairpin formation, the 12-nucleotide UMI was made up of two random hexamers with an eight-base spacer between them. From the second PCR onward, TCR alpha and beta chain libraries were processed separately, and dual indexing was applied for multiplexing. After pooling, the indexed libraries were analyzed by capillary electrophoresis and sequenced on either an Illumina MiSeq or NextSeq. To boost base diversity and improve cluster recognition, PhiX DNA at about 4.5-7% was spiked into the libraries. On the authors' methods: UMIs were extracted from read 2 by Demultiplexor and combined with the TCR sequence from read 1, and reads were split according to sample indices. V and J genes and V-J junctions were identified by Decombinator, and each TCR was assigned a five-part identifier that included V and J deletions. Collapsinator used UMIs to correct sequencing errors and PCR amplification heterogeneity, producing a UMI-based abundance for each TCR. CDR3Translator turned identifiers into nucleotide sequence, translated that sequence into amino acids, and pulled out CDR3 regions based on terminal motifs. Error-corrected counts of alpha and beta TCRs from blood and skin were compared after being normalized to the amount of input RNA. TCRdb trimmed the raw reads at Q25, called clones with MiXCR and kept productive beta chains. Duplicate CDR3 protein sequences are folded into a single record with the most common DNA and genes. For this entry, the V and J calls and clone size follow TCRdb and not the study's own pipeline. The sample records 45,000 to 55,000 distinct CDR3 sequences, 4.7% of which are singletons. Around 0.84% of the sample goes to the ten largest clones.

The TCR originated in a female donor in good health. The chain uses TRBV30 and TRBJ2-7; a weak D assignment points to TRBD1 (6 bases agree). This receptor carries the CDR3 CAWTRTDEQYF. The DNA sequence is TGTGCCTGGACCCGGACAGATGAGCAGTACTTC.